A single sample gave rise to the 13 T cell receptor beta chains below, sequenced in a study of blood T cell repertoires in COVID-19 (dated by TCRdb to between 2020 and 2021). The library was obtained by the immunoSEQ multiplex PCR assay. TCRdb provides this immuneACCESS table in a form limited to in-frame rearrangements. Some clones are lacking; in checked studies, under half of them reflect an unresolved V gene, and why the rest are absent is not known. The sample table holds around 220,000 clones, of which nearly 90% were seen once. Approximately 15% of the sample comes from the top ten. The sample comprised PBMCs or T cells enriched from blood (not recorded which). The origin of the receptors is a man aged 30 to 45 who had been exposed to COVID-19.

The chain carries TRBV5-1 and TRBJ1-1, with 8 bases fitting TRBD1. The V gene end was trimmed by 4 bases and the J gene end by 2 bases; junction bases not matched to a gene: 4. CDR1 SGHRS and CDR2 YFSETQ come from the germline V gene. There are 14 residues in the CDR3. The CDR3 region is CASSPGQGNTEAFF. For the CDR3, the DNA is TGCGCCAGCAGCCCTGGACAGGGCAACACTGAAGCTTTCTTT.

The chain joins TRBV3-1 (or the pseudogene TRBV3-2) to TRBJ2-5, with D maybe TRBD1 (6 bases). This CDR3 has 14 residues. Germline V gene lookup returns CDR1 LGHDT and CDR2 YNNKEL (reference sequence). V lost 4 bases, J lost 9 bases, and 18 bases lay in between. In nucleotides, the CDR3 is TGTGCCAGCAGCCGGGACACGGCTCAAAGGTCCCAGTACTTC. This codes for CASSRDTAQRSQYF.

The chain's CDR3 is CASRRGGGSLNEQFF. CDR3 sequence (DNA): TGTGCCAGCAGGCGGGGCGGGGGGAGCTTGAATGAGCAGTTCTTC. The chain employs TRBV2 and TRBJ2-1; 8 nucleotides align to TRBD2. The CDR3 contains 15 residues. Per the germline V gene, CDR1 is SNHLY and CDR2 is FYNNEI. Trimming took 6 bases from V and 7 from J; bases not matched to a gene: 11.

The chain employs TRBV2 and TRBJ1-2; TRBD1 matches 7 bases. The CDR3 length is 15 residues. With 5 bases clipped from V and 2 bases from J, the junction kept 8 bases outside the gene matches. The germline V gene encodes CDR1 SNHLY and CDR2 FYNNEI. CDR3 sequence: CASSPDPGQNYGYTF. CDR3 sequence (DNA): TGTGCCAGCAGTCCAGATCCGGGACAGAACTATGGCTACACCTTC.

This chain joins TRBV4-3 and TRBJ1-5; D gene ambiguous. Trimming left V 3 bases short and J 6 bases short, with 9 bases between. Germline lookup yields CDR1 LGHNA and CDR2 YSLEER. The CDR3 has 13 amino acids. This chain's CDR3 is CASSQDEGQPQHF. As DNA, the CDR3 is TGCGCCAGCAGCCAGGATGAGGGTCAGCCCCAGCATTTT.

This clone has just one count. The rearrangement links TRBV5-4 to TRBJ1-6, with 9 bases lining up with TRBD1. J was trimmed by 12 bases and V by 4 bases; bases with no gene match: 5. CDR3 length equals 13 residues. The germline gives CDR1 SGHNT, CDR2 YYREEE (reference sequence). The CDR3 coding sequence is TGTGCCAGCAGCCCCGGGACAGGGAGACCCCTCCACTTT. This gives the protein CASSPGTGRPLHF.

The CDR3 here is CASSLSTSGGPRTLHEQFF. CDR3 coding DNA: TGTGCCAGCAGTTTATCGACGAGCGGGGGGCCGAGAACCCTTCATGAGCAGTTCTTC. The chain employs TRBV27 and TRBJ2-1; 9 bases are a match to TRBD2. Trimming removed 0 bases from V and 8 bases from J; junction bases left unmatched: 17. The CDR3 extends over 19 amino acids. Per germline, CDR1 MNHEY and CDR2 SMNVEV (reference sequence).

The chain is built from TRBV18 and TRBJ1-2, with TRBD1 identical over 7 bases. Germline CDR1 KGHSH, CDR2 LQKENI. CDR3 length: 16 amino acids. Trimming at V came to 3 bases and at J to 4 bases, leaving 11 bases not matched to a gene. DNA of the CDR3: TGTGCCAGCTCACCTCAACAATCGACAGGGACCTATGGCTACACCTTC. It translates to CASSPQQSTGTYGYTF. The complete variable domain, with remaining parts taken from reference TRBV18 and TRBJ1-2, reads NAGVMQNPRHLVRRRGQEARLRCSPMKGHSHVYWYRQLPEEGLKFMVYLQKENIIDESGMPKERFSAEFPKEGPSILRIQQVVRGDSAAYFCASSPQQSTGTYGYTFGSGTRLTVV.

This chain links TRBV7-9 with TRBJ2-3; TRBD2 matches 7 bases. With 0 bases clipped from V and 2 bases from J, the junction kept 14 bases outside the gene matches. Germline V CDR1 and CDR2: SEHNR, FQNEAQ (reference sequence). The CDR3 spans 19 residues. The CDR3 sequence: CASSLAAHAAGTNTDTQYF. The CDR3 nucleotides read TGTGCCAGCAGCTTAGCGGCGCACGCAGCGGGGACCAACACAGATACGCAGTATTTT.

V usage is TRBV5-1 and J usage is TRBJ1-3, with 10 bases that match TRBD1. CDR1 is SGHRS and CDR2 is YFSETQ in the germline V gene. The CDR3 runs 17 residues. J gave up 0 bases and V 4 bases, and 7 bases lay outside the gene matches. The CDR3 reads CASSAWDRGFSGNTIYF. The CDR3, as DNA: TGCGCCAGCAGCGCCTGGGACAGGGGCTTCTCTGGAAACACCATATATTTT.

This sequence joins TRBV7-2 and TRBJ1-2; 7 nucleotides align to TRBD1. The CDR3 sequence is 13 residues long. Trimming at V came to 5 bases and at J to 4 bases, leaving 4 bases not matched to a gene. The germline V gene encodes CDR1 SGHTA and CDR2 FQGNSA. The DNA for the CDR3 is TGTGCCAGCAGCAGCGGACAGGTCTATGGCTACACCTTC. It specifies CASSSGQVYGYTF.

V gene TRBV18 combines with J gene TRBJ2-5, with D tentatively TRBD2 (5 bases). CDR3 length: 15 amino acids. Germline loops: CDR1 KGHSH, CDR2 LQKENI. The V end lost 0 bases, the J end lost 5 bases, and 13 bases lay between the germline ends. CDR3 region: CASSPPEKGGETQYF. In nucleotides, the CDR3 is TGTGCCAGCTCACCACCGGAAAAGGGCGGGGAGACCCAGTACTTC. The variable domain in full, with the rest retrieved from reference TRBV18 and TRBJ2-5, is NAGVMQNPRHLVRRRGQEARLRCSPMKGHSHVYWYRQLPEEGLKFMVYLQKENIIDESGMPKERFSAEFPKEGPSILRIQQVVRGDSAAYFCASSPPEKGGETQYFGPGTRLLVL.

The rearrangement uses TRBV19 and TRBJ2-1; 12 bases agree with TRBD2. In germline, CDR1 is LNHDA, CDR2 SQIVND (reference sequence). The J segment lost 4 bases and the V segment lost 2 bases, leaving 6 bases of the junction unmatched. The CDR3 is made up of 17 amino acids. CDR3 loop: CASSILAGGQHYNEQFF. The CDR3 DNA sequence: TGTGCCAGTAGTATACTAGCGGGGGGGCAACATTACAATGAGCAGTTCTTC.